A selection of T cell receptor beta chains follows, all from one sample in a study of T cell responses to AZD1222 COVID-19 vaccine. Profiling relied on immunoSEQ multiplex PCR, and the TCRdb table lists in-frame clones only, not all of them. The sample contains more than 80,000 clones, roughly 93% of which appear only once. The material sequenced was peripheral blood, taken on day 0 of AZD1222 vaccination. Receptors originate from an adult in good health. Both conserved end residues are part of each CDR3. Each record gives: J gene, clone size, D gene, V gene, CDR3 protein, CDR3 DNA. A D gene is named only where the DNA matches it firmly. Rows give clone size only sometimes, using once, few, many, or a class for an expanded clone.

>TRBJ1-5|NA|TRBD1|TRBV19
CASRSRGRGNQPQHF
TGTGCCAGTAGATCCAGGGGGCGAGGCAATCAGCCCCAGCATTTT
>TRBJ1-6|NA|NA|TRBV19
CASSIGAGSNSPLHF
TGTGCCAGTAGTATAGGGGCAGGGAGTAACTCACCCCTCCACTTT
>TRBJ2-7|NA|NA|TRBV6-5
CASRLDGSYEQYF
TGTGCCAGCAGATTGGACGGTTCCTACGAGCAGTACTTC
>TRBJ2-7|NA|NA|TRBV3-1/TRBV3-2
CASSLPRGTEQYF
TGTGCCAGCAGCCTCCCACGGGGGACCGAGCAGTACTTC
>TRBJ2-1|NA|TRBD2|TRBV11-2
CASSLSSGGTNEQFF
TGTGCCAGCAGCCTATCTAGCGGGGGGACCAATGAGCAGTTCTTC
>TRBJ2-2|NA|TRBD1|TRBV19
CASSLDRGYGGELFF
TGTGCCAGTAGTTTGGACAGGGGCTATGGCGGGGAGCTGTTTTTT
>TRBJ1-1|NA|NA|TRBV27
CASSYSGTNTEAFF
TGTGCCAGCAGTTACTCAGGAACGAACACTGAAGCTTTCTTT
>TRBJ2-3|NA|NA|TRBV4-1
CASSQDIRGPGTDTQYF
TGCGCCAGCAGCCAAGATATAAGGGGTCCCGGCACAGATACGCAGTATTTT
>TRBJ1-2|once|NA|TRBV6-5
CASSPKLAYGYTF
TGTGCCAGCAGCCCCAAGCTGGCCTATGGCTACACCTTC
>TRBJ1-2|few|NA|TRBV28
CASSPPRYRTRNYGYTF
TGTGCCAGCAGTCCCCCCAGGTACAGAACCCGGAACTATGGCTACACCTTC
>TRBJ2-6|NA|NA|TRBV7-2
CASSLGGSGANVLTF
TGTGCCAGCAGCTTAGGGGGGTCTGGGGCCAACGTCCTGACTTTC
>TRBJ2-7|NA|NA|TRBV18
CASSPVDDSYEQYF
TGTGCCAGCTCACCGGTGGATGACTCCTACGAGCAGTACTTC
>TRBJ2-3|NA|NA|TRBV5-6
CASRPGGGYTQYF
TGTGCCAGCAGACCGGGGGGCGGATATACGCAGTATTTT
>TRBJ2-7|NA|NA|TRBV7-9
CASSRAASSYEQYF
TGTGCCAGCAGCAGGGCCGCTAGCTCCTACGAGCAGTACTTC
>TRBJ1-2|once|NA|TRBV7-9
CASSFTRGQFDYGYTF
TGTGCCAGCAGCTTTACTCGCGGACAGTTCGACTATGGCTACACCTTC
>TRBJ1-1|NA|NA|TRBV15
CATSRGKGRMNTEAFF
TGTGCCACCAGCAGAGGTAAGGGGAGGATGAACACTGAAGCTTTCTTT
>TRBJ2-2|NA|NA|TRBV3-1/TRBV3-2
CASSQAWASNTGELFF
TGTGCCAGCAGCCAAGCGTGGGCATCGAACACCGGGGAGCTGTTTTTT
>TRBJ2-5|NA|TRBD2|TRBV27
CASIPTGRGDGETQYF
TGTGCCAGCATCCCCACTGGGCGGGGGGATGGAGAGACCCAGTACTTC
>TRBJ1-1|NA|NA|TRBV5-4
CASSLDLVNTEAFF
TGTGCCAGCAGCTTGGACTTGGTGAACACTGAAGCTTTCTTT
>TRBJ2-2|NA|NA|TRBV5-1
CASSSQGITYTGELFF
TGCGCCAGCAGCTCCCAAGGGATTACCTACACCGGGGAGCTGTTTTTT
>TRBJ1-6|NA|TRBD1|TRBV2
CASSGGGFNSPLHF
TGTGCCAGCAGTGGAGGGGGCTTTAATTCACCCCTCCACTTT
>TRBJ1-3|few|NA|TRBV9
CASSKRLVPGPRVYTIYF
TGTGCCAGCAGCAAACGCTTAGTACCGGGACCCAGGGTCTACACCATATATTTT
>TRBJ2-2|NA|TRBD1|TRBV7-9
CASSFRQGASTGELFF
TGTGCCAGCAGCTTTAGACAGGGTGCCAGCACCGGGGAGCTGTTTTTT
>TRBJ2-1|NA|TRBD1|TRBV28
CASRDRGGSYNEQFF
TGTGCCAGCAGGGACAGGGGCGGCTCCTACAATGAGCAGTTCTTC
>TRBJ1-2|NA|TRBD1|TRBV6-5
CASRGQATNYGYTF
TGTGCCAGCAGGGGACAGGCTACTAACTATGGCTACACCTTC
>TRBJ1-5|NA|TRBD1|TRBV6-5
CASSYTTGEGQPQHF
TGTGCCAGCAGTTACACGACAGGGGAAGGACAGCCCCAGCATTTT
>TRBJ2-7|NA|NA|TRBV7-3
CASSPWIGSEQYF
TGTGCCAGCAGCCCGTGGATTGGTTCCGAGCAGTACTTC
>TRBJ2-5|NA|TRBD1|TRBV3-1/TRBV3-2
CASWDRGFQETQYF
TGTGCCAGCTGGGACAGGGGCTTCCAAGAGACCCAGTACTTC
>TRBJ2-1|NA|NA|TRBV20-1
CSAGRGFEQFF
TGCAGTGCTGGGAGGGGGTTTGAGCAGTTCTTC
>TRBJ2-3|NA|TRBD2|TRBV29-1
CSVTSGGAADTQYF
TGCAGCGTAACTAGCGGGGGGGCAGCAGATACGCAGTATTTT
>TRBJ2-2|NA|TRBD1|TRBV4-3
CASSHATGTGELFF
TGCGCCAGCAGCCACGCGACAGGGACCGGGGAGCTGTTTTTT
>TRBJ1-4|NA|NA|TRBV19
CASSIDPEGEKLFF
TGTGCCAGTAGTATAGATCCCGAGGGTGAAAAACTGTTTTTT
>TRBJ1-5|NA|NA|TRBV6-5
CASSRSGPLQPQHF
TGTGCCAGCTCCCGCTCGGGCCCTCTTCAGCCCCAGCATTTT
>TRBJ1-5|NA|NA|TRBV18
CASSPPGGGGNQPQHF
TGTGCCAGCTCACCACCCGGAGGGGGGGGCAATCAGCCCCAGCATTTT
>TRBJ2-5|NA|NA|TRBV4-3
CASSQERAGETQYF
TGCGCCAGCAGCCAAGAACGGGCCGGGGAGACCCAGTACTTC
>TRBJ2-7|NA|NA|TRBV3-1/TRBV3-2
CASTPQPPTGEQYF
TGTGCCAGCACTCCTCAGCCCCCGACGGGGGAGCAGTACTTC
>TRBJ1-6|NA|NA|TRBV7-6
CASSLVDSFEDSPLHF
TGTGCCAGCAGCTTAGTGGACAGCTTTGAGGATTCACCCCTCCACTTT